The rows below give T cell receptor beta chains drawn from one sample of a study of T cells in Graves' hyperthyroidism and ophthalmopathy. From the multiplex PCR reads, TCRdb called clonotypes with MiXCR, one entry per CDR3 protein. In the table there are 330,000 or so distinct CDR3 sequences, over 15% of which are singletons. The sample comprised blood. Every receptor here comes from a woman aged 40 to 49 with Graves' ophthalmopathy. Each CDR3 is given without its conserved first and last residue. The order of the fields is D gene, J gene, V gene, CDR3 protein. A D gene is named only where the DNA matches it firmly.

d_call: TRBD2
j_call: TRBJ2-2
v_call: TRBV6-1
cdr3_aa: ASSPGLAGQAGELF

d_call: -
j_call: TRBJ2-6
v_call: TRBV5-5
cdr3_aa: ASSFDAAGANVLT

d_call: -
j_call: TRBJ1-2
v_call: TRBV2
cdr3_aa: ASSVNQGRGYGYT

d_call: -
j_call: TRBJ1-3
v_call: TRBV4-3
cdr3_aa: ASSRLGQEANTIY

d_call: TRBD1
j_call: TRBJ1-2
v_call: TRBV19
cdr3_aa: ASCGTVAGSVYGYT

d_call: TRBD1
j_call: TRBJ1-5
v_call: TRBV10-3
cdr3_aa: AISPGTGLNQPQH

d_call: -
j_call: TRBJ1-5
v_call: TRBV30
cdr3_aa: AWRAGDQPQH

d_call: -
j_call: TRBJ1-5
v_call: TRBV12-3/TRBV12-4
cdr3_aa: ASTYLRGGVHQPQH

d_call: -
j_call: TRBJ1-2
v_call: TRBV12-3/TRBV12-4
cdr3_aa: ASSSDSLSYT

d_call: TRBD2
j_call: TRBJ2-7
v_call: TRBV5-5
cdr3_aa: ASSLVGSGGRYEQY

d_call: -
j_call: TRBJ2-5
v_call: TRBV11-2
cdr3_aa: ASSPPGGGANQETQY

d_call: -
j_call: TRBJ1-6
v_call: TRBV6-1
cdr3_aa: ASRPRTDSPLH

d_call: -
j_call: TRBJ1-1
v_call: TRBV30
cdr3_aa: AYRSGEDTEAF

d_call: -
j_call: TRBJ2-7
v_call: TRBV13
cdr3_aa: ASSLVQSYEQY

d_call: -
j_call: TRBJ2-7
v_call: TRBV27
cdr3_aa: ASRYQSSYEQY

d_call: TRBD2
j_call: TRBJ2-7
v_call: TRBV27
cdr3_aa: ASSLSELAGYSYEQY

d_call: -
j_call: TRBJ2-7
v_call: TRBV7-2
cdr3_aa: ASSPGRGAEQY

d_call: TRBD1
j_call: TRBJ1-1
v_call: TRBV11-2
cdr3_aa: ASSLETGGKEAF

d_call: -
j_call: TRBJ2-6
v_call: TRBV7-9
cdr3_aa: ASSLVGFRSGANVLT

d_call: -
j_call: TRBJ2-2
v_call: TRBV20-1
cdr3_aa: SARWGRGRSVTGELF

d_call: -
j_call: TRBJ2-7
v_call: TRBV19
cdr3_aa: ASSRGPASYEQY

d_call: -
j_call: TRBJ2-5
v_call: TRBV6-1
cdr3_aa: ASSAGWLEETQY

d_call: TRBD2
j_call: TRBJ2-7
v_call: TRBV6-4
cdr3_aa: ASSPGLAGIYYYEQY

d_call: -
j_call: TRBJ1-2
v_call: TRBV28
cdr3_aa: ASSFTREGVYGYT

d_call: TRBD1
j_call: TRBJ1-1
v_call: TRBV5-1
cdr3_aa: ASSWETRGRGTEAF

d_call: TRBD2
j_call: TRBJ2-7
v_call: TRBV28
cdr3_aa: ASSLLGGSSEQY

d_call: -
j_call: TRBJ1-2
v_call: TRBV11-2
cdr3_aa: ASRQPGHGFNYGYT

d_call: -
j_call: TRBJ2-7
v_call: TRBV9
cdr3_aa: ASSVSGGGSEQY

d_call: -
j_call: TRBJ2-7
v_call: TRBV30
cdr3_aa: AGSQEGPYEQY

d_call: -
j_call: TRBJ2-4
v_call: TRBV19
cdr3_aa: ASSSNSAGLTKNIQY

d_call: -
j_call: TRBJ1-2
v_call: TRBV9
cdr3_aa: ASSGEWGSRYGYT

d_call: -
j_call: TRBJ1-2
v_call: TRBV6-5
cdr3_aa: ASSSPRGGANGYT

d_call: TRBD2
j_call: TRBJ2-5
v_call: TRBV7-9
cdr3_aa: ASSLVSSAGGETQY

d_call: TRBD1
j_call: TRBJ1-2
v_call: TRBV27
cdr3_aa: ASSLLGQGAPGANYGYT

d_call: TRBD1
j_call: TRBJ1-6
v_call: TRBV28
cdr3_aa: ASGQGGDGYSPLH

d_call: -
j_call: TRBJ1-1
v_call: TRBV27
cdr3_aa: ASGLREDTEAF

d_call: -
j_call: TRBJ1-1
v_call: TRBV28
cdr3_aa: ASSSRKGGDTEAF

d_call: -
j_call: TRBJ1-2
v_call: TRBV6-2/TRBV6-3
cdr3_aa: ASRGRRNYGYT

d_call: -
j_call: TRBJ1-3
v_call: TRBV6-1
cdr3_aa: ASSEASDSGNTIY

d_call: -
j_call: TRBJ2-7
v_call: TRBV10-2
cdr3_aa: ASSEQTYEQY

d_call: -
j_call: TRBJ2-2
v_call: TRBV7-3
cdr3_aa: ASSLGAGVGELF

d_call: TRBD1
j_call: TRBJ1-1
v_call: TRBV12-3/TRBV12-4
cdr3_aa: ASGDRINTEAF

d_call: -
j_call: TRBJ1-2
v_call: TRBV27
cdr3_aa: ASSLLTGLPNT

d_call: -
j_call: TRBJ1-1
v_call: TRBV20-1
cdr3_aa: SARLTPSRDTEAF

d_call: -
j_call: TRBJ1-1
v_call: TRBV20-1
cdr3_aa: SASSPASEAF

d_call: TRBD1
j_call: TRBJ1-1
v_call: TRBV6-2/TRBV6-3
cdr3_aa: ASRRGQGYMNTEAF

d_call: -
j_call: TRBJ2-5
v_call: TRBV30
cdr3_aa: AWSGNGMETQY